The next 6 T cell receptor beta chains were all read from a single sample in a study of response to subunit inactivated influenza vaccine. MiXCR was run by TCRdb on the RT-PCR reads, yielding one entry per CDR3 protein. In the table there are approximately 480,000 distinct CDR3 sequences, around 9.9% of which are singletons. The sample here was PBMCs from blood, taken 45 days after vaccination. The receptors here all came from a man aged 45 to 65 who received an inactivated influenza vaccine.

This clonotype came up a few times. The chain recombines TRBV4-2 with TRBJ2-2; the match to TRBD2 covers 7 bases. The CDR3 covers 15 residues. The J segment lost 4 bases and the V segment lost 1 base, leaving 3 bases of the junction unmatched. Germline loops: CDR1 LGHNA, CDR2 YNFKEQ. In DNA, the CDR3 is TGTGCCAGCAGCCAAGGGCGGGGGATCACCGGGGAGCTGTTTTTT. It codes for CASSQGRGITGELFF.

This clonotype came up a few times. The V call is TRBV4-1, the J call TRBJ1-4; D remains unclear. The CDR3 has 15 residues. Deletions cut 2 bases from V and 3 bases from J, with 10 bases between. Germline V gene lookup returns CDR1 MGHRA and CDR2 YSYEKL. In nucleotides, the CDR3 is TGCGCCAGCAGCCAAACGGCAGTATCTAATGAAAAACTGTTTTTT. It yields the protein CASSQTAVSNEKLFF.

This clonotype turned up a few times. V and J are TRBV7-2 and TRBJ1-3; unclear D gene. The ends were cut back, 4 bases at V and 3 bases at J, with 4 bases in the middle. The CDR3 consists of 12 residues. Looked up from germline, CDR1 is SGHTA and CDR2 is FQGNSA. For the CDR3, the DNA is TGTGCCAGCAGCTGGCGTGGAAACACCATATATTTT. Translating gives CASSWRGNTIYF.

The V gene is TRBV12-3 or TRBV12-4, the J gene TRBJ2-3; tentatively, D is TRBD2 (6 bases). The ends were cut back, 6 bases at V and 2 bases at J, with 12 bases in the middle. The CDR3 totals 14 residues. The chain's CDR3 is CASSSGGYTDTQYF. The CDR3 region has the DNA TGTGCCAGCAGCTCCGGGGGATACACAGATACGCAGTATTTT.

About this clonotype: Sequence at one end of the junction differs from germline and may be a read error. The chain has TRBV19 and TRBJ2-6; D gene unclear. Germline V gene lookup returns CDR1 LNHDA and CDR2 SQIVND (reference sequence). The CDR3 runs to 15 residues. The CDR3 sequence: CASSMWGSEANVLTF. As DNA, the CDR3 is TGTGCCAGTAGTATGTGGGGTTCTGAGGCCAACGTCCTGACTTTC. Supplemented by reference TRBV19 and TRBJ2-6, the full variable domain reads DGGITQSPKYLFRKEGQNVTLSCEQNLNHDAMYWYRQDPGQGLRLIYYSQIVNDFQKGDIAEGYSVSREKKESFPLTVTSAQKNPTAFYLCASSMWGSEANVLTFGAGSRLTVL.

This clonotype has just a few counts. The chain employs TRBV12-3 or TRBV12-4 and TRBJ2-7; 7 nucleotides agree with TRBD2. V gave up 6 bases and J gave up 9 bases; unmatched junction bases: 14. The CDR3 sequence is 14 residues long. CDR3 DNA: TGTGCCAGCAGCTTACGGGCTAGCGGAGATACGCAGTACTTC. It is translated as CASSLRASGDTQYF.